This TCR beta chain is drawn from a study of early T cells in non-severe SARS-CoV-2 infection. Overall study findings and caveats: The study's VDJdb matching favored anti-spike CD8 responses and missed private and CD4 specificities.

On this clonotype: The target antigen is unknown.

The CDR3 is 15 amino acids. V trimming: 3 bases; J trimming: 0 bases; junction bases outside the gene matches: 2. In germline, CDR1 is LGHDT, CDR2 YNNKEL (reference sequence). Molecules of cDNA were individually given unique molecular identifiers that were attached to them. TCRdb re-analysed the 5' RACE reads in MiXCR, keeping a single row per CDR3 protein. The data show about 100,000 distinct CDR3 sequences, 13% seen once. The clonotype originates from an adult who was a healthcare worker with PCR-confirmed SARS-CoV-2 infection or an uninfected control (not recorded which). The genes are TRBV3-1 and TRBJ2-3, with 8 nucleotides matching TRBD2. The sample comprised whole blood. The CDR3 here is CASSQRGASTDTQYF. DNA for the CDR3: TGTGCCAGCAGCCAGCGGGGGGCTAGCACAGATACGCAGTATTTT.